This TCR beta chain was recovered during a study of identical twins. Germline-derived CDR1 and CDR2 are SGHVS and FNYEAQ. CDR3 size: 15 residues. Via MiXCR, TCRdb re-called the 5' RACE reads, giving one row per CDR3 protein. The data contain 1.5 million or so distinct CDR3 sequences, roughly a third of them seen just once; the ten biggest clones take up roughly 0.3%. Sequenced sample: cord blood. This clonotype originated in a newborn girl in good health. The V gene is TRBV7-6, the J gene TRBJ2-5; TRBD1 might be the D (6 bases). Gene TRBJ2-7 matches the end of the DNA better, so the J call may be wrong. The CDR3 spells CASSLARTGSNEQYF. The CDR3 DNA sequence: TGTGCCAGCAGCTTAGCTAGAACAGGGTCTAACGAGCAGTACTTC.